This is a list of T cell receptor beta chains from one sample in a study of T cells in Graves' hyperthyroidism and ophthalmopathy. A single record per CDR3 protein comes from TCRdb applying MiXCR to the multiplex PCR reads. The sample carries fewer than 700,000 distinct CDR3 sequences, approximately 17% recorded once. Sequenced material: blood. The source of these receptors is a woman between 18 and 30 years old with Graves' ophthalmopathy. The CDR3 runs from the conserved cysteine through the conserved F or W. The order of the fields is CDR3 length, V gene, J gene, CDR3 protein.

>16|TRBV6-2/TRBV6-3|TRBJ2-1
CASSLDRSSSYNEQFF
>13|TRBV7-3|TRBJ2-1
CASGLARNNEQFF
>17|TRBV27|TRBJ2-3
CASSHPGTGGFTDTQYF
>14|TRBV20-1|TRBJ2-7
CSARDRAEAYEQYF
>16|TRBV12-3/TRBV12-4|TRBJ2-3
CASSFTGGVSPDTQYF
>13|TRBV29-1|TRBJ2-3
CSVSDRVADTQYF
>19|TRBV2|TRBJ2-3
CASSGGDRGRLAGTDTQYF
>15|TRBV19|TRBJ2-5
CASSIYDRGGETQYF
>14|TRBV5-1|TRBJ2-1
CASSSAGIDNEQFF
>16|TRBV2|TRBJ2-2
CASSDIAGGSTGELFF
>14|TRBV5-8|TRBJ1-2
CASAMIDGNYGYTF
>13|TRBV4-3|TRBJ1-5
CASSQDWHQPQHF
>13|TRBV19|TRBJ1-2
CASSSDLFYGYTF
>15|TRBV28|TRBJ1-2
CASSSGTGGHYGYTF
>14|TRBV12-3/TRBV12-4|TRBJ2-1
CASSGLAGMNEQFF
>14|TRBV6-2/TRBV6-3|TRBJ2-2
CASSYSSGIGELFF
>13|TRBV24-1|TRBJ2-7
CATSDPDRAEQYF
>14|TRBV29-1|TRBJ1-1
CSAGGRGGSTEAFF
>11|TRBV5-6|TRBJ2-7
CASSFRLEQYF
>14|TRBV27|TRBJ1-2
CASSSREGNYGYTF
>14|TRBV18|TRBJ2-2
CASSRRVDTGELFF
>18|TRBV4-1|TRBJ2-1
CASSQGASGVKGYNEQFF
>16|TRBV19|TRBJ1-1
CASMTDRGSMNTEAFF
>18|TRBV11-2|TRBJ2-7
CASSQMAGGDRGAYEQYF
>15|TRBV5-6|TRBJ2-2
CASSLRLSNTGELFF
>14|TRBV2|TRBJ2-2
CASSFDSYTGELFF
>15|TRBV24-1|TRBJ2-1
CATSHGESSYNEQFF
>14|TRBV6-2/TRBV6-3|TRBJ2-7
CASSYSIWLDEQYF
>15|TRBV2|TRBJ1-5
CASSEVQGRNQPQHF
>17|TRBV28|TRBJ2-2
CASIPLGSAGYTGELFF
>14|TRBV5-1|TRBJ2-1
CASSWTGTENEQFF
>13|TRBV18|TRBJ1-6
CASSPGQGIPLHF
>15|TRBV5-1|TRBJ1-4
CASSLAYRGSEKLFF
>17|TRBV5-1|TRBJ2-3
CASSSGTSGARADTQYF
>17|TRBV27|TRBJ2-2
CASSLPNRGPYTGELFF
>17|TRBV5-1|TRBJ1-2
CASSLAYRGSKPYGYTF
>13|TRBV20-1|TRBJ2-7
CSARGGVSYEQYF
>12|TRBV10-3|TRBJ1-5
CAISESYQPQHF
>14|TRBV10-3|TRBJ1-2
CAISTGAFNYGYTF
>17|TRBV7-2|TRBJ2-3
CASSPNIGLRNTDTQYF
>15|TRBV5-1|TRBJ1-1
CASSRDRGQTTEAFF
>17|TRBV11-2|TRBJ2-4
CASSLTPGRGGQNIQYF
>16|TRBV27|TRBJ1-6
CASSFSINRANSPLHF
>15|TRBV7-9|TRBJ2-7
CASSQTVGGTYEQYF
>15|TRBV5-1|TRBJ2-1
CASTLGGTADNEQFF